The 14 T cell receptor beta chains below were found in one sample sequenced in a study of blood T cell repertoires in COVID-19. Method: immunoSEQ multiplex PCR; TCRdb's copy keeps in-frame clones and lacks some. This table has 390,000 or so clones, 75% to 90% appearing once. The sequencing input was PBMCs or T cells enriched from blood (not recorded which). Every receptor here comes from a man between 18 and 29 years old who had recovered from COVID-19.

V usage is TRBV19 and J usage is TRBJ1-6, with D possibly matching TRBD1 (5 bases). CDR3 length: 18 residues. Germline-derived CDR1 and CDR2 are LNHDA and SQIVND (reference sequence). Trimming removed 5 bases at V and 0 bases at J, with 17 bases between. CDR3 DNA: TGTGCCAGTAGTGGGGGAGGTAGATTGAGCTCCTATAATTCACCCCTCCACTTT. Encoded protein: CASSGGGRLSSYNSPLHF.

The chain's CDR3 is CASSYSDTFSGANVLTF. CDR3 in DNA: TGTGCCAGCAGTTACTCAGACACCTTCTCTGGGGCCAACGTCCTGACTTTC. This chain uses TRBV6-2 or TRBV6-3 with TRBJ2-6; D ambiguous. The CDR3 sequence is 17 residues long. With 0 bases removed from V and 0 bases from J, the gap between germline ends came to 9 bases. Germline values: CDR1 MNHEY, CDR2 SVGEGT.

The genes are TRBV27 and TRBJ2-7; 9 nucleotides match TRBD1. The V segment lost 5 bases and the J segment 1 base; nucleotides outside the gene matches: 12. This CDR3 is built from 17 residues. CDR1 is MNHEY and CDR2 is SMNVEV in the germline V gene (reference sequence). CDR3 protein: CASSLQDRDRESYEQYF. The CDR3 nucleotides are TGTGCCAGCAGTCTACAAGACCGGGACAGGGAGTCCTACGAGCAGTACTTC.

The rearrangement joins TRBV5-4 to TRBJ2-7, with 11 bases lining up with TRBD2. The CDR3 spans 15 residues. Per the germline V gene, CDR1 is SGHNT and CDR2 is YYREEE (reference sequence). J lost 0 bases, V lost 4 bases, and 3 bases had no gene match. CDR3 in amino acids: CASSVAGGSSYEQYF. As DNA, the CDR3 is TGTGCCAGCAGCGTAGCGGGGGGGTCCTCCTACGAGCAGTACTTC.

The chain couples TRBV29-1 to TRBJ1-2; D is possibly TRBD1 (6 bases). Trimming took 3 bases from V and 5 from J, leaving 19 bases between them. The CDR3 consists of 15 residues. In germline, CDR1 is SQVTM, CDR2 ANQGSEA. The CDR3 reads CSVDQADRLTYGYTF. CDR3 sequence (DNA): TGCAGCGTTGACCAGGCGGACAGACTTACTTATGGCTACACCTTC.

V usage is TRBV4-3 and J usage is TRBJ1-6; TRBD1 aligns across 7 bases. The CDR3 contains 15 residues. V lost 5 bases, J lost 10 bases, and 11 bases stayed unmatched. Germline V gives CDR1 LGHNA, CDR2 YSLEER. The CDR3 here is CASSARQGERSPLHF. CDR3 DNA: TGCGCCAGCAGCGCCCGACAGGGCGAGAGATCACCCCTCCACTTT.

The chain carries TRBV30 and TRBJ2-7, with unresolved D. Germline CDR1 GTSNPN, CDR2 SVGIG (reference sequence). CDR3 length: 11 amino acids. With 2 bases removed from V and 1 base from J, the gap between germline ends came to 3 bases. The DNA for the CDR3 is TGTGCCTGGAGTCTATCCTACGAGCAGTACTTC. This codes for CAWSLSYEQYF.

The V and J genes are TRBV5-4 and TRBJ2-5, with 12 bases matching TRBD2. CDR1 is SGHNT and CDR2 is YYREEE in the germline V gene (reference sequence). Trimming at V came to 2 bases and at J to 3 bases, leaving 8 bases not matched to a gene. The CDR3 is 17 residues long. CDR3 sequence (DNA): TGTGCCAGCAGCTTAACAACTCTAGCGGGGGGGAAAGAGACCCAGTACTTC. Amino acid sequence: CASSLTTLAGGKETQYF.

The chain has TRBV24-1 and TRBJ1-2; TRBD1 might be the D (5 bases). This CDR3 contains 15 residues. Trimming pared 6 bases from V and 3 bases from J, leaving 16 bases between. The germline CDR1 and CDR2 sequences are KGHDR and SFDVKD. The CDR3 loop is CATSSVEGPHYGYTF. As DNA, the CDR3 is TGTGCCACCAGTTCCGTGGAGGGACCCCACTATGGCTACACCTTC.

The chain's CDR3 is CASSQKNGVRAGELFF. CDR3 in DNA: TGTGCCAGCAGCCAAAAGAACGGGGTGAGGGCCGGGGAGCTGTTTTTT. This chain joins TRBV7-6 and TRBJ2-2; D possibly corresponds to TRBD2 (5 bases). The CDR3 runs to 16 residues. CDR1 is SGHVS and CDR2 is FNYEAQ in the germline V gene. V was cut by 5 bases and J by 6 bases, with 19 bases left in between.

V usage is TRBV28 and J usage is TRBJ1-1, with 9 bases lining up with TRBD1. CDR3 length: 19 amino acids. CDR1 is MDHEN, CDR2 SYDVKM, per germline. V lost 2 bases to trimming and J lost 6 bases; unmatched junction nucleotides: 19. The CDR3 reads CASSLVQGAKRGFDAEAFF. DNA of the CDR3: TGTGCCAGCAGTTTAGTACAGGGGGCGAAGAGGGGATTTGACGCTGAAGCTTTCTTT.

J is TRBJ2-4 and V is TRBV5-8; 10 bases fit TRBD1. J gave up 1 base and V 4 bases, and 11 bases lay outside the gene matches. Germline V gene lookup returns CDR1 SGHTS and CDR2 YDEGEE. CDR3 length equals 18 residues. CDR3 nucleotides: TGTGCCAGCAGCCCAACCCAGCTGGGACAGGGGGCCAAAAACATTCAGTACTTC. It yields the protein CASSPTQLGQGAKNIQYF.

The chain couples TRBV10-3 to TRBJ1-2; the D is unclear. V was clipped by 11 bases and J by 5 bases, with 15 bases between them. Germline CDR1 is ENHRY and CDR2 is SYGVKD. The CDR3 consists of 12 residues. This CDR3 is CAASDIGYGYTF. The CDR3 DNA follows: TGTGCCGCCTCAGATATCGGGTATGGCTACACCTTC.

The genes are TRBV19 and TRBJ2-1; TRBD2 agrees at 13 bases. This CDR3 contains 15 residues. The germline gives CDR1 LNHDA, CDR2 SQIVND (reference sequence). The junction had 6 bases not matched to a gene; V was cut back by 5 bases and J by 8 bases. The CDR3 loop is CASSLGTSGKDEQFF. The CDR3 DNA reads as TGTGCCAGTAGTTTAGGGACTAGCGGGAAAGATGAGCAGTTCTTC.